The 13 T cell receptor beta chains given below trace back to one sample, sequenced in a study of cytomegalovirus exposure and HLA in healthy donors. PCR amplification relied on 60 Vbeta primers (plus 13 Jbeta primers). The method was immunoSEQ multiplex PCR; TCRdb's version includes in-frame clones alone and lacks a portion of them. The data hold some 170,000 clones, with approximately 79% observed a single time. Sequencing input: PBMCs. The source of these receptors is a man aged 55 to 70 in good health and CMV-seronegative.

The chain couples TRBV27 to TRBJ1-5; TRBD1 matches 8 bases. Per the germline V gene, CDR1 is MNHEY and CDR2 is SMNVEV (reference sequence). CDR3 length: 15 amino acids. V shed 5 bases, J shed 6 bases, and the junction held 9 bases outside the gene matches. Here the CDR3 DNA reads TGTGCCAGCAGTCCGACAGGACAGGGTAGTCAGCCCCAGCATTTT. This translates into CASSPTGQGSQPQHF.

V usage is TRBV4-2 and J usage is TRBJ1-1; D perhaps matches TRBD1 (6 bases). Per the germline V gene, CDR1 is LGHNA and CDR2 is YNFKEQ. This CDR3 spans 15 amino acids. V dropped 0 bases and J dropped 3 bases, with 11 bases sitting between them. The CDR3 sequence: CASSQEYSGDTEAFF. The CDR3 region has the DNA TGTGCCAGCAGCCAAGAGTATTCAGGGGACACTGAAGCTTTCTTT.

The chain employs TRBV7-2 and TRBJ1-2; TRBD1 is a possible D gene (6 bases). V lost 8 bases to trimming and J lost 8 bases, with 18 bases between them. This CDR3 spans 13 amino acids. Germline-derived CDR1 and CDR2 are SGHTA and FQGNSA. The CDR3 spells CASRRGGGEGYTF. The CDR3 coding sequence is TGTGCCAGCCGGCGAGGGGGTGGTGAGGGCTACACCTTC.

In nucleotides, the CDR3 is TGTGCCAGCAGGCTCGACAGGGGCACCGGGGAGCTGTTTTTT. This translates into CASRLDRGTGELFF. The chain has TRBV2 and TRBJ2-2; 8 nucleotides align to TRBD1. Trimming removed 6 bases from V and 4 bases from J; junction bases left unmatched: 4. Looked up from germline, CDR1 is SNHLY and CDR2 is FYNNEI. The CDR3 loop spans 14 amino acids.

The chain has TRBV7-9 and TRBJ2-7, with 7 nucleotides matching TRBD2. The CDR3 is made up of 15 amino acids. Germline V gene sequence: CDR1 SEHNR, CDR2 FQNEAQ (reference sequence). V gave up 4 bases and J gave up 2 bases; unmatched junction bases: 8. The CDR3 here is CASSSLAAGAYEQYF. CDR3 DNA sequence: TGTGCCAGCAGCTCCCTAGCGGCCGGGGCCTACGAGCAGTACTTC.

J is TRBJ2-7 and V is TRBV5-8; perhaps TRBD2 as D (7 bases). Germline-derived CDR1 and CDR2 are SGHTS and YDEGEE. Trimming pared 5 bases from V and 4 bases from J, leaving 19 bases between. The CDR3 runs to 15 residues. The CDR3 sequence: CASRTLGGGGYEQYF. The DNA of the CDR3 is TGTGCCAGCAGGACACTCGGAGGGGGAGGGTACGAGCAGTACTTC.

This clone was seen once. The CDR3 is CASSPDTNTGELFF. CDR3 in DNA: TGTGCCAGCTCACCCGACACGAACACCGGGGAGCTGTTTTTT. V and J are TRBV18 and TRBJ2-2; D is ambiguous. V lost 3 bases to trimming and J lost 0 bases, with 5 bases between them. The germline V gene encodes CDR1 KGHSH and CDR2 LQKENI. CDR3 length: 14 residues.

This clone was seen only a few times. This rearrangement joins TRBV30 to TRBJ1-4; 8 bases are shared with TRBD1. J lost 7 bases, V lost 3 bases, and 10 bases had no gene match. Per the germline V gene, CDR1 is GTSNPN and CDR2 is SVGIG (reference sequence). This CDR3 comprises 15 residues. CDR3 protein: CAWSAAGGSGEKLFF. CDR3 bases: TGTGCCTGGAGCGCTGCAGGGGGCTCGGGTGAAAAACTGTTTTTT.

The chain links TRBV2 to TRBJ1-3; D gene uncertain. This CDR3 spans 16 amino acids. The V gene lost 4 bases and the J gene lost 2 bases, with 15 bases spanning the gap. Germline V lookup: CDR1 SNHLY, CDR2 FYNNEI. Here the CDR3 reads CASSGRERRAGNTIYF. CDR3 DNA sequence: TGTGCCAGCAGTGGACGGGAAAGAAGGGCTGGAAACACCATATATTTT. Complete variable domain (other parts from reference TRBV2 and TRBJ1-3): EPEVTQTPSHQVTQMGQEVILRCVPISNHLYFYWYRQILGQKVEFLVSFYNNEISEKSEIFDDQFSVERPDGSNFTLKIRSTKLEDSAMYFCASSGRERRAGNTIYFGEGSWLTVV.

The chain links TRBV11-2 to TRBJ2-1; D not resolved. This CDR3 region has 13 residues. With 1 base removed from V and 9 bases from J, the gap between germline ends came to 10 bases. CDR1 and CDR2 from the germline V gene are SGHAT and FQNNGV. CDR3 sequence reads: CASSLGIESEQFF. The CDR3 DNA is TGTGCCAGCAGCTTAGGAATTGAGAGTGAGCAGTTCTTC.

The chain employs TRBV7-3 and TRBJ2-5, with 9 bases fitting TRBD2. Germline V gene lookup returns CDR1 SGHTA and CDR2 FQGTGA. Germline trimming cut 4 bases from V and 7 bases from J; bases unmatched to any gene: 10. This CDR3 has 15 amino acids. CDR3: CASSSQTSGHGTQYF. The DNA of the CDR3 is TGTGCCAGCAGCTCGCAGACTAGCGGTCACGGGACCCAGTACTTC.

V is TRBV4-3 and J is TRBJ2-7, with 8 bases aligning to TRBD1. The CDR3 is 16 residues long. The V and J ends lost 0 bases and 3 bases, in that order; junction bases with no gene match: 7. CDR1 and CDR2 (germline): LGHNA, YSLEER. CDR3 nucleotide sequence: TGCGCCAGCAGCCAAGATTGGACAGGGCGAGTCTACGAGCAGTACTTC. Amino acid sequence: CASSQDWTGRVYEQYF.

The chain joins TRBV29-1 to TRBJ2-1; D possibly corresponds to TRBD1 (6 bases). V gave up 7 bases and J gave up 8 bases, with 18 bases separating them. The CDR3 sequence is 13 residues long. Germline CDR1 SQVTM, CDR2 ANQGSEA. The CDR3: CSAPSGVQDEQFF. The CDR3, as DNA: TGCAGCGCCCCCTCAGGGGTCCAGGATGAGCAGTTCTTC.